The text below deals with one TCR beta chain. The authors ran the immunoSEQ assay, v3.0, at survey level. Measured with immunoSEQ multiplex PCR; TCRdb has only the in-frame clones, and not every one. This table holds 15,000 to 20,000 clones, roughly 90% found once. The sample is drawn from a study of long-term antiretroviral therapy in people with HIV. All donors provided no fewer than one pre-ART and no fewer than two post-ART PBMC samples. The starting material was unsorted PBMCs, obtained 0.3 years after starting antiretroviral therapy. The TCR originated in a man aged 55 to 70 with HIV.

The CDR3 region has the DNA TGCGCCAGCAGCTTGGAATCAGCGGGGGGGTACTCCTACGAGCAGTACTTC. Its protein is CASSLESAGGYSYEQYF. This chain links TRBV5-1 with TRBJ2-7, with TRBD2 identical over 10 bases. Germline V CDR1 and CDR2: SGHRS, YFSETQ. CDR3 length equals 17 residues. Trimming removed 0 bases from V and 0 bases from J; junction bases left unmatched: 6.